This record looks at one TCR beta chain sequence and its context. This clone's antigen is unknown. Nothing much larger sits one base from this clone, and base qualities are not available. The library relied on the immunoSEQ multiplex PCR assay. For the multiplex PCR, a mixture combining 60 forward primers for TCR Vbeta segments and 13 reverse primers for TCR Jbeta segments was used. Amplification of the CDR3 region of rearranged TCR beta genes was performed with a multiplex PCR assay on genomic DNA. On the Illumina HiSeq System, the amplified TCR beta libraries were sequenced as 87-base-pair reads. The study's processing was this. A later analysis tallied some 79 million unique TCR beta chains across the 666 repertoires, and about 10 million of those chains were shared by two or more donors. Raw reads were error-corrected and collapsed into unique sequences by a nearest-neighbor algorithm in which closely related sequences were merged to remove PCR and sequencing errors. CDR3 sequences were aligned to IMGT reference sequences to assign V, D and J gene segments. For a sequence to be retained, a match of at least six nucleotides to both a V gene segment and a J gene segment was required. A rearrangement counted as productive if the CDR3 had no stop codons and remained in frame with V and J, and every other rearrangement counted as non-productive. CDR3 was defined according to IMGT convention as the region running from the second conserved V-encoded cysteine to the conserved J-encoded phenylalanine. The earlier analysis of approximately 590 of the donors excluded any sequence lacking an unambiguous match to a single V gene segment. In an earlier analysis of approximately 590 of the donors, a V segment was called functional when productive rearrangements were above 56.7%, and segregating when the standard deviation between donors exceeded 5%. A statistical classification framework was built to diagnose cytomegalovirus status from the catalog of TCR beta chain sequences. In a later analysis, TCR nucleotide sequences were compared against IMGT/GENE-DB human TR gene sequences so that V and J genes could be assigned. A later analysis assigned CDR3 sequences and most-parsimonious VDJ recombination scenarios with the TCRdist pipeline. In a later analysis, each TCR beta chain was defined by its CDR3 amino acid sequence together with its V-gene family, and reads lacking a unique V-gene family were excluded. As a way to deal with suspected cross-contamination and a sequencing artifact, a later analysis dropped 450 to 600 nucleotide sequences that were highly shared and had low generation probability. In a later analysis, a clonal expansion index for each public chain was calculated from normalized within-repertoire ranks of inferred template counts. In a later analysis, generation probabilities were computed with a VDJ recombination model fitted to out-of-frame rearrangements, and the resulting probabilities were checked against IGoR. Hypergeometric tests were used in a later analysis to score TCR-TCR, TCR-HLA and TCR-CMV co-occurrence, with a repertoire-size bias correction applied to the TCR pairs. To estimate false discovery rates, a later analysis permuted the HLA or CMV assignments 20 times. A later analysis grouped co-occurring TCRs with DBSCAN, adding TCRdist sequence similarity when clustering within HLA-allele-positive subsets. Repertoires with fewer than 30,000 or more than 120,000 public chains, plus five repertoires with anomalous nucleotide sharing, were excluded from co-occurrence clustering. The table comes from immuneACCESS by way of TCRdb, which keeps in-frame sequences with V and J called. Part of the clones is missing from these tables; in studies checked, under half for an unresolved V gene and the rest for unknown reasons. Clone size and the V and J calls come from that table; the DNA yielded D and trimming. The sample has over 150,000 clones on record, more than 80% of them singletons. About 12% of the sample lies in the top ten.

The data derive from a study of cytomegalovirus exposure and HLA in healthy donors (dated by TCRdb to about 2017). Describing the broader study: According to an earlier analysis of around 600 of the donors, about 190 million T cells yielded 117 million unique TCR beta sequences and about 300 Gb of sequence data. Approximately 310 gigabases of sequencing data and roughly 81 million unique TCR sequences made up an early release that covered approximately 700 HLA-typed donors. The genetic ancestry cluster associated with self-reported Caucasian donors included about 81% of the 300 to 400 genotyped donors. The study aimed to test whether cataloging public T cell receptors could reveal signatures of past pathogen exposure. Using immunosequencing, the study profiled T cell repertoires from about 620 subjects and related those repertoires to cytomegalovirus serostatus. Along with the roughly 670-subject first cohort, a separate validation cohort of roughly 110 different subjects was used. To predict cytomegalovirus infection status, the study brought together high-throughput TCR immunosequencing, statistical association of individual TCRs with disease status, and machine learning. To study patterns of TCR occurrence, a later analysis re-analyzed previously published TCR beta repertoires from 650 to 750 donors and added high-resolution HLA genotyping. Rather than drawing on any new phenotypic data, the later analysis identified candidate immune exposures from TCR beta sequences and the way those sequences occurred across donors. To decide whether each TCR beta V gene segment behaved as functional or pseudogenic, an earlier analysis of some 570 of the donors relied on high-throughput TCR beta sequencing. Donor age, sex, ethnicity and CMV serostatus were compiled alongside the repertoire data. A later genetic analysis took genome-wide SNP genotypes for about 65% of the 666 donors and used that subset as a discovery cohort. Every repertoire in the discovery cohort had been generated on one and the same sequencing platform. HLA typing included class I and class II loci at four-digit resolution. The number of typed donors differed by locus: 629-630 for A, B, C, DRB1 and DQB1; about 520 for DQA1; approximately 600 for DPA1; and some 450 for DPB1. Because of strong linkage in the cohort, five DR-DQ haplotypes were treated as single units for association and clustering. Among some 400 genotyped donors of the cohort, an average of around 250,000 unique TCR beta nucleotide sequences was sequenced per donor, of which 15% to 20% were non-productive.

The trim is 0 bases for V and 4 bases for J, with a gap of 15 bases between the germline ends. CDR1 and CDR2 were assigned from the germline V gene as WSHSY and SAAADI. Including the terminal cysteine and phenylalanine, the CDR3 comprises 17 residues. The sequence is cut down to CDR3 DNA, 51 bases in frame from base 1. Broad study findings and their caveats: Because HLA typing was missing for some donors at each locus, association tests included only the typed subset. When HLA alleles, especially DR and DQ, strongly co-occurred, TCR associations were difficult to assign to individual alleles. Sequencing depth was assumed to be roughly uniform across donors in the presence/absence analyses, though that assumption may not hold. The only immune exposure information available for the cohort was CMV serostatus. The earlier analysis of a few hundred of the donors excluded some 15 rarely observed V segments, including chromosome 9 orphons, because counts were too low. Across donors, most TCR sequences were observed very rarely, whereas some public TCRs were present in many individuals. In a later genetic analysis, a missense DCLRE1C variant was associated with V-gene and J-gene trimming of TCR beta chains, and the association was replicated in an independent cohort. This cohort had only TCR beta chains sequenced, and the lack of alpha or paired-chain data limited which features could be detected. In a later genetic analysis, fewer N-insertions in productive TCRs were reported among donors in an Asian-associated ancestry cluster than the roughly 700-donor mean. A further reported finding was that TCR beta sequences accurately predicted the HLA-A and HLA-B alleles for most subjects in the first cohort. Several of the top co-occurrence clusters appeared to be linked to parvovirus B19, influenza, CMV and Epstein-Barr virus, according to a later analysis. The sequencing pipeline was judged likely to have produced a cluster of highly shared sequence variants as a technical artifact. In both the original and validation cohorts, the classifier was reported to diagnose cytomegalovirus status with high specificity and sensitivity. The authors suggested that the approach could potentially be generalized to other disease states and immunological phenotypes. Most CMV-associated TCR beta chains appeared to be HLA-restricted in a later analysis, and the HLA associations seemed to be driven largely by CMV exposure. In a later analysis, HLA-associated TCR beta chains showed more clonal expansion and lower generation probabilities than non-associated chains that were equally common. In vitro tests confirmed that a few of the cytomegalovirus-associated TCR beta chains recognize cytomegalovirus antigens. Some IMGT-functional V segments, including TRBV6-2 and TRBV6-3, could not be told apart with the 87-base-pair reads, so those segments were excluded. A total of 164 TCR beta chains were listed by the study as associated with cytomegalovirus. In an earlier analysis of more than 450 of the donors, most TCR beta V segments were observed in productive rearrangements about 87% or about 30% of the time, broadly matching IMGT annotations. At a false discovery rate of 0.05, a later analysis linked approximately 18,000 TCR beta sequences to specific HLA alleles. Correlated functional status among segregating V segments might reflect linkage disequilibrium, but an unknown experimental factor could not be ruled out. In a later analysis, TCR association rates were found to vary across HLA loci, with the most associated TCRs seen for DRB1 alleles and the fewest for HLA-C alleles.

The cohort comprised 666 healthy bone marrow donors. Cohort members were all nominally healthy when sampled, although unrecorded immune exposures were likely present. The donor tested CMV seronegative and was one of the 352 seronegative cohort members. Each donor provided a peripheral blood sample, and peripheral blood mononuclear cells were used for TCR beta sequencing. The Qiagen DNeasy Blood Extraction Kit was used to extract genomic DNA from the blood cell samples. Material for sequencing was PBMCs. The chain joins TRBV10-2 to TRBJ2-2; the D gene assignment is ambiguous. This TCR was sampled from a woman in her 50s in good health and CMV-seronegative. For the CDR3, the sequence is CASSESSTLVVTGELFF. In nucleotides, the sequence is TGCGCCAGCAGTGAGTCCTCCACTCTGGTCGTCACCGGGGAGCTGTTTTTT.